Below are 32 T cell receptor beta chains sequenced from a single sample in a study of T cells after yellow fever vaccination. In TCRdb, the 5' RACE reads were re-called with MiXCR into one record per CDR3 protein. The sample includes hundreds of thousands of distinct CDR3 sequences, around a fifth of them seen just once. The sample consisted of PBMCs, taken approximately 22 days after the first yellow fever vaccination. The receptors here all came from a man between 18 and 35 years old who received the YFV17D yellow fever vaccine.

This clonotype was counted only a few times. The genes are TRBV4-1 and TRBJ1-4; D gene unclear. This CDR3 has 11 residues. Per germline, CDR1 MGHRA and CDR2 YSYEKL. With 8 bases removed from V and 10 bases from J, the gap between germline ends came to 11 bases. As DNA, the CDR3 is TGCGCCAGCTCTTCAGACTTAAAACTGTTTTTT. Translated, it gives CASSSDLKLFF.

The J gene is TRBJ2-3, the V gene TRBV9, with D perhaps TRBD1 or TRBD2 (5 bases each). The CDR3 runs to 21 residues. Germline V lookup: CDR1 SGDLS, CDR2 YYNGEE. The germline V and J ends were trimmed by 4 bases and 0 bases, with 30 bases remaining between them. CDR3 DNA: TGTGCCAGCAGCTCTCCAGTCCCCAGGGTAGGGACCGTCCCTAGCACAGATACGCAGTATTTT. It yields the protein CASSSPVPRVGTVPSTDTQYF.

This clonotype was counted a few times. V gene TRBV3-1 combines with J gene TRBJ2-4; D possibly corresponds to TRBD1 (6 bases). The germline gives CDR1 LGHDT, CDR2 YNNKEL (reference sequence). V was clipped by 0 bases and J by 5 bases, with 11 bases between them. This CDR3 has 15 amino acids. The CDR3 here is CASSQDGGPENIQYF. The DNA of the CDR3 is TGTGCCAGCAGCCAAGATGGGGGCCCGGAAAACATTCAGTACTTC.

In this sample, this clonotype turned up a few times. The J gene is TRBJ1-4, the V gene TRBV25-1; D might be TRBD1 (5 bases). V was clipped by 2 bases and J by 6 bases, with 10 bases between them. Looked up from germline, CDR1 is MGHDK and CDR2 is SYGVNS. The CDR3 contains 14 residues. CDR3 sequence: CASSERSGHEKLFF. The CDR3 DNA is TGTGCCAGCAGTGAAAGGTCAGGGCATGAAAAACTGTTTTTT.

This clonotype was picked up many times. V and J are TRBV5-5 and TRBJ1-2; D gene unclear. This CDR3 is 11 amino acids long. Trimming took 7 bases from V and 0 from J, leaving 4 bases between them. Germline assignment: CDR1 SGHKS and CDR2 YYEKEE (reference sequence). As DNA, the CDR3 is TGTGCCAGCGGGGCTAACTATGGCTACACCTTC. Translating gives CASGANYGYTF. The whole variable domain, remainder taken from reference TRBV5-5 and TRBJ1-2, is DAGVTQSPTHLIKTRGQQVTLRCSPISGHKSVSWYQQVLGQGPQFIFQYYEKEERGRGNFPDRFSARQFPNYSSELNVNALLLGDSALYLCASGANYGYTFGSGTRLTVV.

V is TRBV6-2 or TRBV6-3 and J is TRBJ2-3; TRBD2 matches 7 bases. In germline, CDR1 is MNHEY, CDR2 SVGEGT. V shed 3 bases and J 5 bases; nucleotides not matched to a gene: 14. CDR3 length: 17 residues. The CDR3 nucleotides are TGTGCCAGCAGTTATACCCCGGGATCAGGGAGGGGAGATACGCAGTATTTT. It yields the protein CASSYTPGSGRGDTQYF.

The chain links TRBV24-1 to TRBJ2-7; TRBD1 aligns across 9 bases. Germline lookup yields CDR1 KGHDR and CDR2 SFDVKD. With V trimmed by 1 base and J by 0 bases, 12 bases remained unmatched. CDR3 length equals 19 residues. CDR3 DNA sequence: TGTGCCACCAGTGATTTCCGGGACAGGGCTGGATCAAGCTCCTACGAGCAGTACGTC. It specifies CATSDFRDRAGSSSYEQYV.

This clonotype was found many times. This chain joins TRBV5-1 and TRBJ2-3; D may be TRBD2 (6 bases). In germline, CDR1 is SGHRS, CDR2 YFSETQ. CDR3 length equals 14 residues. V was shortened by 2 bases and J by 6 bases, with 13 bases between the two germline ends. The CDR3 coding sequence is TGCGCCAGCAGCTTTGGCAGGGAGGCGGATACGCAGTATTTT. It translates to CASSFGREADTQYF.

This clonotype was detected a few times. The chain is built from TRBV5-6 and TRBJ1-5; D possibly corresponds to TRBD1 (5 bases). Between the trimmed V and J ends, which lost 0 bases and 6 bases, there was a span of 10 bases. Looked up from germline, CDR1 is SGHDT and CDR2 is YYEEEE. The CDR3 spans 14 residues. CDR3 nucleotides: TGTGCCAGCAGCTTGGGTGATGGGGGTCAGCCCCAGCATTTT. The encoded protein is CASSLGDGGQPQHF.

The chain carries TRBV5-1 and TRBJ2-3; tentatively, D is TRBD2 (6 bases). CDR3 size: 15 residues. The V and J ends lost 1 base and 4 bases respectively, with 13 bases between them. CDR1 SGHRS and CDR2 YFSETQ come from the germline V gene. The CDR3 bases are TGCGCCAGCAGCTTGAATGGGGGGTCGGCAGATACGCAGTATTTT. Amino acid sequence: CASSLNGGSADTQYF.

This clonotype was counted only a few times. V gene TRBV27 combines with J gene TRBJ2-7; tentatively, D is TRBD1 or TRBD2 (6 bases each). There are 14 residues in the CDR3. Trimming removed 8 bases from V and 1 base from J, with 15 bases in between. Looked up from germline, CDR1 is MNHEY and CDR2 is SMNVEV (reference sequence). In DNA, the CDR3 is TGTGCCAGCCGGCGTGGGGGGCCGTCCTACGAGCAGTACTTC. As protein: CASRRGGPSYEQYF.

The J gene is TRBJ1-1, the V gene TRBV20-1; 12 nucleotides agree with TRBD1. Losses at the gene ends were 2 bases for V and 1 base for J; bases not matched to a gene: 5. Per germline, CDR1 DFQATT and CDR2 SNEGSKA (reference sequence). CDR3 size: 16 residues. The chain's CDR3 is CSARPGQGAPNTEAFF. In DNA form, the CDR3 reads TGCAGTGCTAGACCGGGACAGGGGGCCCCGAACACTGAAGCTTTCTTT.

The CDR3 reads CASSAPRGSGANVLTF. CDR3 in DNA: TGTGCCAGCAGTGCCCCCAGGGGCTCTGGGGCCAACGTCCTGACTTTC. The chain couples TRBV25-1 to TRBJ2-6, with D possibly matching TRBD1 (6 bases). Per the germline V gene, CDR1 is MGHDK and CDR2 is SYGVNS. V was trimmed by 4 bases and J by 0 bases, leaving 10 bases between them. This CDR3 has 16 residues.

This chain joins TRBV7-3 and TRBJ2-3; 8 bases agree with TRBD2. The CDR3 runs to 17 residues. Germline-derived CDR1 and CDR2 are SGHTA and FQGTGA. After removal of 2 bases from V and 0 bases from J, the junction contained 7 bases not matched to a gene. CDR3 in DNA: TGTGCCAGCAGCTTAGGTTCGAGCGGGGGTAGCACAGATACGCAGTATTTT. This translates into CASSLGSSGGSTDTQYF.

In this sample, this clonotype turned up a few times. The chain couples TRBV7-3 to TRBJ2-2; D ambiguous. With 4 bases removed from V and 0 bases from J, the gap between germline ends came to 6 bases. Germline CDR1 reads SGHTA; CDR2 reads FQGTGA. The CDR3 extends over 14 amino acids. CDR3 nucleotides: TGTGCCAGCAGCTACAGTCCGAACACCGGGGAGCTGTTTTTT. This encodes CASSYSPNTGELFF.

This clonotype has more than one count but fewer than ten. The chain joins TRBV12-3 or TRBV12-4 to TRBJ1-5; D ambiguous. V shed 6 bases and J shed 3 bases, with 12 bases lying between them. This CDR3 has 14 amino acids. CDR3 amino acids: CASSDNKLNQPQHF. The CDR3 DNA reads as TGTGCCAGCAGCGATAACAAGCTCAATCAGCCCCAGCATTTT.

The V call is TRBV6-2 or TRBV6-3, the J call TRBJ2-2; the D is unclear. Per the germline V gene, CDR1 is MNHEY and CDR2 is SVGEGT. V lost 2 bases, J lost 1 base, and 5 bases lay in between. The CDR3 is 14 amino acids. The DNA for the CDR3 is TGTGCCAGCAGTTACACCTGGAACACCGGGGAGCTGTTTTTT. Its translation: CASSYTWNTGELFF.

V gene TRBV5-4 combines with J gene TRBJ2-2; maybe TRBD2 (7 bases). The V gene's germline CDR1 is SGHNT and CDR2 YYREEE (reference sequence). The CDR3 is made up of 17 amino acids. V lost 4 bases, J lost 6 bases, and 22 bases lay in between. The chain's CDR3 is CASSLGGAEGEAGELFF. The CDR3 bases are TGTGCCAGCAGCCTTGGGGGGGCCGAAGGAGAGGCCGGGGAGCTGTTTTTT.

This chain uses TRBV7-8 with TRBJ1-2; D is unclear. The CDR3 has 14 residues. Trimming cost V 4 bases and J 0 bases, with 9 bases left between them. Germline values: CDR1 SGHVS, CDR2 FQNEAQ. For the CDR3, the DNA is TGTGCCAGCAGCTGGACGGAAGCTAACTATGGCTACACCTTC. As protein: CASSWTEANYGYTF.

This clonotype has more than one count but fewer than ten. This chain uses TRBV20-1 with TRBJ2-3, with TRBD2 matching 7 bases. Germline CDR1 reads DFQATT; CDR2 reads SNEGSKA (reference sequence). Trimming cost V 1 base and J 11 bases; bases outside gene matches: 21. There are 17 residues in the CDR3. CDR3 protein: CSARGLGGESTTGGQYF. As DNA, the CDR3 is TGCAGTGCTAGAGGCTTGGGCGGGGAATCCACCACGGGAGGGCAGTATTTT.

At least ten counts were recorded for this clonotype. The CDR3: CASSLGRGEYTEAFF. For the CDR3, the DNA is TGTGCCAGCAGCTTGGGCAGGGGAGAGTACACTGAAGCTTTCTTT. This sequence joins TRBV7-8 and TRBJ1-1, with D possibly being TRBD1 (6 bases). From germline, CDR1 is SGHVS and CDR2 FQNEAQ. V lost 3 bases to trimming and J lost 3 bases, with 14 bases between them. This CDR3 is 15 amino acids long.

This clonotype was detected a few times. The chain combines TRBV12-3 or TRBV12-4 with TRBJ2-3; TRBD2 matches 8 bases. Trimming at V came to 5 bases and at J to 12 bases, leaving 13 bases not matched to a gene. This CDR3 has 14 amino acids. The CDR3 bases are TGTGCCAGCAGTCTTCAACGGAACGGGGGGGCCCAGTATTTT. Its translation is CASSLQRNGGAQYF.

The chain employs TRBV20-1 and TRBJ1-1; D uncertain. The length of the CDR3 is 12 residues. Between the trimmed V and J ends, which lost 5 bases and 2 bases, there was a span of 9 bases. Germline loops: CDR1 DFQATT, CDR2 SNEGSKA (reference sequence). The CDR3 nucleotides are TGCAGTGCTTTAAGGGATAACACTGAAGCTTTCTTT. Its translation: CSALRDNTEAFF.

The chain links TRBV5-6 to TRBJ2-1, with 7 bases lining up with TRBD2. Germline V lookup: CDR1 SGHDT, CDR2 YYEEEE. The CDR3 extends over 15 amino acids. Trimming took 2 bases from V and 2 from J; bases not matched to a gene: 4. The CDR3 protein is CASSFSSGAYNEQFF. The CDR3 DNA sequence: TGTGCCAGCAGCTTCTCTAGCGGTGCCTACAATGAGCAGTTCTTC.

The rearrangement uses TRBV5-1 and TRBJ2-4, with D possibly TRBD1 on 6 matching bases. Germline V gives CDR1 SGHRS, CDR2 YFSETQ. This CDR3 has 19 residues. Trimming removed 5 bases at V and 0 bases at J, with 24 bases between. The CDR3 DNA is TGCGCCAGCAGTGATGCGCTTTTTGGGCAGGGACAAGCCAAAAACATTCAGTACTTC. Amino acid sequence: CASSDALFGQGQAKNIQYF.

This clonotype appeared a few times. CDR3 DNA sequence: TGTGCCACCAGCAGAGATCGGGGCAGAAATCAGCCCCAGCATTTT. Amino acid sequence: CATSRDRGRNQPQHF. The chain has TRBV15 and TRBJ1-5; D might be TRBD1 (5 bases). There are 15 residues in the CDR3. The V end was cut by 0 bases, the J end by 4 bases, with 10 bases between. CDR1 and CDR2 (germline): LNHNV, YYDKDF (reference sequence).

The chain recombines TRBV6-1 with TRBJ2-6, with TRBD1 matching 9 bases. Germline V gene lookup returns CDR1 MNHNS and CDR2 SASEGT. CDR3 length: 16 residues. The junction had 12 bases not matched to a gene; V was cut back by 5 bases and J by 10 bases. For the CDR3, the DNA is TGTGCCAGCAGTCCCGAGACAGGGGGGCCCTCTAACGTCCTGACTTTC. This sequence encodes CASSPETGGPSNVLTF.

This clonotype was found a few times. CDR3 sequence reads: CASSLSGTSVMGQYV. The CDR3 DNA follows: TGTGCCAGCAGCTTAAGTGGGACCTCGGTGATGGGGCAGTACGTC. The rearrangement uses TRBV7-9 and TRBJ2-7; D might be TRBD1 or TRBD2, each matching 5 bases. The CDR3 is 15 residues long. CDR1 and CDR2 from the germline V gene are SEHNR and FQNEAQ (reference sequence). Trimming removed 2 bases from V and 9 bases from J, with 20 bases in between.

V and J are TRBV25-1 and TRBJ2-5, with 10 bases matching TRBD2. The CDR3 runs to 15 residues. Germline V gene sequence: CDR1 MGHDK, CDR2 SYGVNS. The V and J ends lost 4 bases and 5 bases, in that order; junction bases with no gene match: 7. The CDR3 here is CASSAGSGGLETQYF. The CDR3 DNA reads TGTGCCAGCAGTGCAGGTAGCGGGGGGCTGGAGACCCAGTACTTC.

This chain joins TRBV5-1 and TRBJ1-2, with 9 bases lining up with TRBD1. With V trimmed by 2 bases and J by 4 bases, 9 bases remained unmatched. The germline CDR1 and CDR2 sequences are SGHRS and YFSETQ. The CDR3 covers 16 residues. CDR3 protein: CASSFTNRGPSYGYTF. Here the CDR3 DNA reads TGCGCCAGCAGCTTCACCAACAGGGGGCCATCCTATGGCTACACCTTC.

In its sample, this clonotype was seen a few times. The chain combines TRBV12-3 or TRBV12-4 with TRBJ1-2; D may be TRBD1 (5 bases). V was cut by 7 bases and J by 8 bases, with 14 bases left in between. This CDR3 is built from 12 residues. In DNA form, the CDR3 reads TGTGCCAGCACCTGGGGGGGAAGCGGCTACACCTTC. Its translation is CASTWGGSGYTF.

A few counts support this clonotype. CDR3 region: CASSTTGGETQYF. CDR3 coding DNA: TGTGCCAGCAGCACCACTGGGGGGGAGACCCAGTACTTC. This chain links TRBV5-4 with TRBJ2-5; tentative D call: TRBD2 (6 bases). The CDR3 is 13 amino acids. Germline V gene lookup returns CDR1 SGHNT and CDR2 YYREEE (reference sequence). V was shortened by 4 bases and J by 5 bases, with 12 bases between the two germline ends.